This TCR beta chain was sequenced during a study of CD8 T cells in Susac syndrome. RNA, at roughly 0.45 to 1 ug, was reverse transcribed with random hexamers. Amplification of TCR beta CDR3 spanned 54 Vbeta and 13 Jbeta via immunoSEQ multiplex PCR. Via MiXCR, TCRdb re-called the immunoSEQ multiplex PCR reads, giving one row per CDR3 protein. Of about 180,000 distinct CDR3 sequences in the sample, about 94% were seen once. CDR3 length equals 15 residues. CDR1 and CDR2 from the germline V gene are DFQATT and SNEGSKA (reference sequence). Unmatched junction bases numbered 8, after V lost 5 bases and J lost 5 bases.

The V and J genes are TRBV20-1 and TRBJ2-1; 11 positions match TRBD2. Sample: CD4+ T cells from PBMCs. This sequence was found in a human donor with Susac syndrome. CDR3 sequence (DNA): TGCAGTGCTGCTCACCTAGCGGGGGGTGACAATGAGCAGTTCTTC. Its protein is CSAAHLAGGDNEQFF.